The TCR beta chain described here comes from a study of T cells after posttransplantation cyclophosphamide. Study-wide results and caveats: Skin or GI-infiltrating T cells shared few TRB sequences with blood. Recipient CMV seropositivity and CMV reactivation strongly tracked TRB clonality.

Trimming removed 4 bases from V and 5 bases from J, with 11 bases in between. Germline values: CDR1 WNHNN, CDR2 SYGVQD (reference sequence). The CDR3 has 13 amino acids. Sampled 1 year posttransplant, controls received myeloablative marrow transplants, methotrexate and a calcineurin inhibitor. In regard to this clone: Its cognate antigen is unknown.

This table comes from immunoSEQ multiplex PCR, and its TCRdb copy is limited to in-frame clones, with some not included. This sample has about 22,000 clones; 89% occur once, and the top ten carry around 8.2%. The chain uses TRBV10-1 and TRBJ2-5; possibly TRBD1 for D (6 bases). Sequences were derived from PBMCs, sampled after an allogeneic stem cell transplant with a calcineurin inhibitor and methotrexate. The origin of this receptor is a female patient aged 50 to 60 who received an allogeneic stem cell transplant from an unrelated donor, was CMV-positive, and had chronic GVHD only. Some T cells may be transferred from the graft donor. The CDR3 DNA is TGCGCCAGCAGTGCCAGGGGACCGGAGACCCAGTACTTC. This codes for CASSARGPETQYF.